The T cell receptor beta chain under discussion was sequenced for a study of blood T cell repertoires in COVID-19. Grouping used clinical history reported by participants in a survey and questionnaire. The method was immunoSEQ multiplex PCR; TCRdb's version includes in-frame clones alone and lacks a portion of them. The sample has approximately 440,000 clones; 90% are singletons. The ends were cut back, 6 bases at V and 7 bases at J, with 13 bases in the middle. This CDR3 spans 13 amino acids. The germline gives CDR1 ENHRY, CDR2 SYGVKD. V is TRBV10-3 and J is TRBJ2-1, with a weak D call TRBD2 (7 bases). The sample consisted of PBMCs or T cells enriched from blood (not recorded which). The source of this sequence is a man between 18 and 29 years old who had recovered from COVID-19. This CDR3 is CAISPKGGNEQFF. As DNA, the CDR3 is TGTGCCATCAGCCCTAAGGGGGGGAATGAGCAGTTCTTC.